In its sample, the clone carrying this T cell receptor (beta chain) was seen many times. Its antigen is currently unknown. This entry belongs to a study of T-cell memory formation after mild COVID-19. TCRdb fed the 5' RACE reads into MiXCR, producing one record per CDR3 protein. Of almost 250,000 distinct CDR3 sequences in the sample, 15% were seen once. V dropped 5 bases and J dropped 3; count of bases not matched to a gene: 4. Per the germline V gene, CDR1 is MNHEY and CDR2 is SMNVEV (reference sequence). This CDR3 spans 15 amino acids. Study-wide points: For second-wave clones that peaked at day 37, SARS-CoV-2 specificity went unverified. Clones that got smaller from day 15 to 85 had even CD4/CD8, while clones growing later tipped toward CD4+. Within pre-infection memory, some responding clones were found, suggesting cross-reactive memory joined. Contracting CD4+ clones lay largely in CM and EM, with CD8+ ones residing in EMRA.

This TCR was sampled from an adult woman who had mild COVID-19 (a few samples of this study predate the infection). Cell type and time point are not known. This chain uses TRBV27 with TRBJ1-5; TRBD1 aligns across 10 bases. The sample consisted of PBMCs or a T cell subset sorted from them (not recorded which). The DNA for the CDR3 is TGTGCCAGCAGTCCTCGACAGGGGGCCAATCAGCCCCAGCATTTT. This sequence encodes CASSPRQGANQPQHF.